These T cell receptor beta chains were read from a single sample in a study of blood T cells in healthy people across ages. TCRdb used MiXCR to reprocess the 5' RACE reads, holding one entry per CDR3 protein. The profile shows some 670,000 distinct CDR3 sequences, 52% of them singletons. The sequenced material came from blood. These receptors came from a woman older than 75 in good health. Both conserved end residues are part of each CDR3. The D gene is left open where the match is weak. The size of a clone is reported for some rows only, either as once, few or many, or as a class for expanded clones.

clone_size: -
j_call: TRBJ2-1
d_call: -
v_call: TRBV29-1
cdr3_nt: TGCAGCGTCCCCTTACGCGGTGAGCAGTTCTTC
cdr3_aa: CSVPLRGEQFF

clone_size: many
j_call: TRBJ2-3
d_call: TRBD2
v_call: TRBV27
cdr3_nt: TGTGCCAGCAGTTCCCGACTAGCGGGGAGGGTAGATACGCAGTATTTT
cdr3_aa: CASSSRLAGRVDTQYF

clone_size: few
j_call: TRBJ1-5
d_call: TRBD1
v_call: TRBV2
cdr3_nt: TGTGCCAGCAGGTTCCAGGGGGGTCTTCAGCCCCAGCATTTT
cdr3_aa: CASRFQGGLQPQHF

clone_size: -
j_call: TRBJ2-3
d_call: TRBD2
v_call: TRBV7-2
cdr3_nt: TGTGCCAGCAGCTTTGGGGGAGCGGGGGGGACAGATGCGCAGTATTTT
cdr3_aa: CASSFGGAGGTDAQYF

clone_size: -
j_call: TRBJ2-3
d_call: -
v_call: TRBV20-1
cdr3_nt: TGCAGTGCTCCGGGCCCACAGATAACGCAGTATTTT
cdr3_aa: CSAPGPQITQYF

clone_size: -
j_call: TRBJ2-5
d_call: -
v_call: TRBV9
cdr3_nt: TGTGCCAGCAGCTCCCGAGGTCGGCAGTACTTC
cdr3_aa: CASSSRGRQYF

clone_size: many
j_call: TRBJ2-1
d_call: -
v_call: TRBV2
cdr3_nt: TGTGCCAGCAGTGAGATGGGGATCTCCTACAATGAGCAGTTCTTC
cdr3_aa: CASSEMGISYNEQFF

clone_size: -
j_call: TRBJ2-7
d_call: TRBD1
v_call: TRBV6-2/TRBV6-3
cdr3_nt: TGTGCCAGCAGTTTTTTTCCGGGACAGGGGAGCCACGAGCAGTACTTC
cdr3_aa: CASSFFPGQGSHEQYF

clone_size: -
j_call: TRBJ2-3
d_call: -
v_call: TRBV7-2
cdr3_nt: TGTGCCAGCAGCTTGGGCGGTTACACAGATATGCAGTATTTT
cdr3_aa: CASSLGGYTDMQYF

clone_size: -
j_call: TRBJ2-7
d_call: TRBD1
v_call: TRBV12-3/TRBV12-4
cdr3_nt: TGTGCCAGCAGTTTAAAGACAGGGGCGTCCTACGAGCAGTACTTC
cdr3_aa: CASSLKTGASYEQYF

clone_size: few
j_call: TRBJ2-7
d_call: TRBD2
v_call: TRBV27
cdr3_nt: TGTGCCAGCACCTCAGCCAGTAGCGGGGGCGACGAGCAGTACTTC
cdr3_aa: CASTSASSGGDEQYF

clone_size: many
j_call: TRBJ2-7
d_call: -
v_call: TRBV12-3/TRBV12-4
cdr3_nt: TGTGCCAGCAGTTTCAGACAGGGAGGGCGCTACGAGCAGTACTTC
cdr3_aa: CASSFRQGGRYEQYF

clone_size: many
j_call: TRBJ2-3
d_call: TRBD1
v_call: TRBV12-3/TRBV12-4
cdr3_nt: TGTGCCAGCAGTTTGATGGGACAGAACCCCTCAGATACGCAGTATTTT
cdr3_aa: CASSLMGQNPSDTQYF

clone_size: -
j_call: TRBJ1-2
d_call: -
v_call: TRBV27
cdr3_nt: TGTGCCAGCAGTCCTTTACGGACAGAAGGGTTGGGCGGCTACACCTTC
cdr3_aa: CASSPLRTEGLGGYTF

clone_size: -
j_call: TRBJ2-3
d_call: TRBD2
v_call: TRBV12-3/TRBV12-4
cdr3_nt: TGTGCCAGCAGGAGCGGGGTCATAGCAGATACGCAGTATTTT
cdr3_aa: CASRSGVIADTQYF

clone_size: -
j_call: TRBJ2-7
d_call: -
v_call: TRBV27
cdr3_nt: TGCATAAGATCTCCAGGCTACGAGCAGTACTTC
cdr3_aa: CIRSPGYEQYF

clone_size: many
j_call: TRBJ2-4
d_call: -
v_call: TRBV6-6
cdr3_nt: TGTGCCAGCATCCAGTCCTCCTTAAACATTCAGTACTTC
cdr3_aa: CASIQSSLNIQYF

clone_size: -
j_call: TRBJ2-7
d_call: TRBD2
v_call: TRBV7-9
cdr3_nt: TGTGCCAGCAGCTTCGACACTAGCGGGAGAACCTACGAGCAGTACTTC
cdr3_aa: CASSFDTSGRTYEQYF

clone_size: once
j_call: TRBJ2-2
d_call: TRBD2
v_call: TRBV15
cdr3_nt: TGTGCCACCGCAGGGCTAGCGGGAGTTGGGACCGGGGAGCTGTTTTTT
cdr3_aa: CATAGLAGVGTGELFF

clone_size: few
j_call: TRBJ1-2
d_call: -
v_call: TRBV30
cdr3_nt: TGTGCCTGGAGTCCGGACTCGTATGGCTACACCTTC
cdr3_aa: CAWSPDSYGYTF

clone_size: -
j_call: TRBJ2-7
d_call: -
v_call: TRBV28
cdr3_nt: TGTGCCAGCCGCCCTGACCCGACTCACGAGCAGTACTTC
cdr3_aa: CASRPDPTHEQYF

clone_size: -
j_call: TRBJ1-2
d_call: -
v_call: TRBV2
cdr3_nt: TGTGCCAGCAGTGCGGGGGAGCCAAACTATGGCTACACCTTC
cdr3_aa: CASSAGEPNYGYTF

clone_size: many
j_call: TRBJ1-6
d_call: -
v_call: TRBV3-1
cdr3_nt: TGTGCCAGCAGCCAACGGGGCCGTTATAATTCACCCCTCCACTTT
cdr3_aa: CASSQRGRYNSPLHF

clone_size: -
j_call: TRBJ1-5
d_call: TRBD1
v_call: TRBV6-2/TRBV6-3
cdr3_nt: TGTGCCAGCAGTTCCTGGGACAGGGGGAGCAATCAGCCCCAGCATTTT
cdr3_aa: CASSSWDRGSNQPQHF

clone_size: -
j_call: TRBJ1-1
d_call: -
v_call: TRBV7-8
cdr3_nt: TGTGCCAGCAGCTTAGGGTCCAGGGTGAACACTGAAGCTTTCTTT
cdr3_aa: CASSLGSRVNTEAFF

clone_size: many
j_call: TRBJ2-5
d_call: TRBD1
v_call: TRBV7-2
cdr3_nt: TGTGCCAGCAGCCCTACGACAGGGCAAGAGACCCAGTACTTC
cdr3_aa: CASSPTTGQETQYF

clone_size: few
j_call: TRBJ1-2
d_call: -
v_call: TRBV6-5
cdr3_nt: TGTGCCAGCAGTTCCACAGGTTACTGTGGCTACACCTTC
cdr3_aa: CASSSTGYCGYTF

clone_size: -
j_call: TRBJ2-7
d_call: -
v_call: TRBV4-2
cdr3_nt: TGTGCCAGCAGCCAAGGACGAGCGGTAACCTACGAGCAGTACTTC
cdr3_aa: CASSQGRAVTYEQYF

clone_size: -
j_call: TRBJ1-1
d_call: -
v_call: TRBV5-1
cdr3_nt: TGCGCCAGCAGCACGGGACTGCCGGGGACTGAAGCTTTCTTT
cdr3_aa: CASSTGLPGTEAFF

clone_size: once
j_call: TRBJ2-1
d_call: TRBD2
v_call: TRBV3-1
cdr3_nt: TGTGCCAGCAGCTCCGTAGGCGGGGGGGCCGTAGAGCAGTTCTTC
cdr3_aa: CASSSVGGGAVEQFF

clone_size: many
j_call: TRBJ2-7
d_call: -
v_call: TRBV20-1
cdr3_nt: TGCAGTGCAGGCAGGTGGAACGAGCAGTACTTC
cdr3_aa: CSAGRWNEQYF

clone_size: -
j_call: TRBJ1-2
d_call: -
v_call: TRBV20-1
cdr3_nt: TGCAGTGCTAGTCAGGGTGGGGGGACGGATTATGGCTACACCTTC
cdr3_aa: CSASQGGGTDYGYTF

clone_size: many
j_call: TRBJ2-1
d_call: -
v_call: TRBV20-1
cdr3_nt: TGCAGTGCTAGAGGTGGTGACGGGGGCTCCTACAATGAGCAGTTCTTC
cdr3_aa: CSARGGDGGSYNEQFF

clone_size: many
j_call: TRBJ2-7
d_call: -
v_call: TRBV29-1
cdr3_nt: TGCAGCGTGGGGGACGGACCCTACGAGCAGTACTTC
cdr3_aa: CSVGDGPYEQYF

clone_size: few
j_call: TRBJ2-1
d_call: -
v_call: TRBV7-3
cdr3_nt: TGTGCCAGCAGCTTAGGATACTTCAAGGGGTCCCATGAGCAGTTCTTC
cdr3_aa: CASSLGYFKGSHEQFF

clone_size: few
j_call: TRBJ2-3
d_call: -
v_call: TRBV29-1
cdr3_nt: TGCAGCACCCGAGGAGAGACTGATACGCAGTATTTT
cdr3_aa: CSTRGETDTQYF

clone_size: -
j_call: TRBJ2-7
d_call: TRBD1
v_call: TRBV6-5
cdr3_nt: TGTGCCAGCAGTTACGACAGGGGAAACTACGAGCAGTACTTC
cdr3_aa: CASSYDRGNYEQYF

clone_size: many
j_call: TRBJ2-7
d_call: TRBD1
v_call: TRBV29-1
cdr3_nt: TGCAGCGTGAAGACAGGGCGGGACGAGCAGTACTTC
cdr3_aa: CSVKTGRDEQYF

clone_size: -
j_call: TRBJ1-6
d_call: TRBD1
v_call: TRBV25-1
cdr3_nt: TGTGCCAGCAGTGAAGGGACAGGCTCAATTAATTCACCCCTCCACTTT
cdr3_aa: CASSEGTGSINSPLHF

clone_size: -
j_call: TRBJ2-7
d_call: TRBD1
v_call: TRBV20-1
cdr3_nt: TGCAGTGCTATGGACAGGGAGCACTACGAGCAGTACTTC
cdr3_aa: CSAMDREHYEQYF

clone_size: -
j_call: TRBJ2-5
d_call: TRBD2
v_call: TRBV10-1
cdr3_nt: TGCGCCAGCAGTGAAACTAGCGGGAGTGATGAGACCCAGTACTTC
cdr3_aa: CASSETSGSDETQYF

clone_size: few
j_call: TRBJ1-5
d_call: TRBD1
v_call: TRBV20-1
cdr3_nt: TGCAGTGCTAAGACAGGGATTAGTCAGCCCCAGCATTTT
cdr3_aa: CSAKTGISQPQHF

clone_size: few
j_call: TRBJ1-1
d_call: TRBD1
v_call: TRBV20-1
cdr3_nt: TGCAGTGCGGGGACAGGGGGCAGCACTGAAGCTTTCTTT
cdr3_aa: CSAGTGGSTEAFF

clone_size: -
j_call: TRBJ2-1
d_call: TRBD2
v_call: TRBV10-3
cdr3_nt: TGTGCCATCAGTGAGTCGACTAGCGGGAGCAATGAGCAGTTCTTC
cdr3_aa: CAISESTSGSNEQFF

clone_size: many
j_call: TRBJ2-1
d_call: TRBD2
v_call: TRBV5-1
cdr3_nt: TGCGCCAGCAGCTTAGGGACTAGCGGGAGCCATGAGCAGTTCTTC
cdr3_aa: CASSLGTSGSHEQFF

clone_size: many
j_call: TRBJ2-5
d_call: -
v_call: TRBV24-1
cdr3_nt: TGTGCCACCAGTGATGCCGACGTAAGGGAGACCCAGTACTTC
cdr3_aa: CATSDADVRETQYF

clone_size: -
j_call: TRBJ2-7
d_call: -
v_call: TRBV18
cdr3_nt: TGTGCCAGCGCCCAGATGGGTGACGAGCAGTACTTC
cdr3_aa: CASAQMGDEQYF

clone_size: many
j_call: TRBJ2-1
d_call: TRBD1
v_call: TRBV6-1
cdr3_nt: TGTGCCAGCAGCGACGGGACAGGGAAGCAGTTCTTC
cdr3_aa: CASSDGTGKQFF

clone_size: -
j_call: TRBJ2-3
d_call: -
v_call: TRBV13
cdr3_nt: TGTGCCAGCAGCCCCTGGTCCGGGACGGAGAACACAGATACGCAGTATTTT
cdr3_aa: CASSPWSGTENTDTQYF

clone_size: -
j_call: TRBJ2-5
d_call: TRBD2
v_call: TRBV5-5
cdr3_nt: TGTGCCAGCGGCTTGACGCGTAGACTAGCGATACAAGAGACCCAGTACTTC
cdr3_aa: CASGLTRRLAIQETQYF

clone_size: -
j_call: TRBJ2-3
d_call: -
v_call: TRBV20-1
cdr3_nt: TGCAGCGGCGTTTGGGGTAGCGACGCAGATACGCAGTATTTT
cdr3_aa: CSGVWGSDADTQYF

clone_size: -
j_call: TRBJ1-2
d_call: TRBD1
v_call: TRBV29-1
cdr3_nt: TGCAGCGTGGACCGACAGGGGGGTGGCTACACCTTC
cdr3_aa: CSVDRQGGGYTF